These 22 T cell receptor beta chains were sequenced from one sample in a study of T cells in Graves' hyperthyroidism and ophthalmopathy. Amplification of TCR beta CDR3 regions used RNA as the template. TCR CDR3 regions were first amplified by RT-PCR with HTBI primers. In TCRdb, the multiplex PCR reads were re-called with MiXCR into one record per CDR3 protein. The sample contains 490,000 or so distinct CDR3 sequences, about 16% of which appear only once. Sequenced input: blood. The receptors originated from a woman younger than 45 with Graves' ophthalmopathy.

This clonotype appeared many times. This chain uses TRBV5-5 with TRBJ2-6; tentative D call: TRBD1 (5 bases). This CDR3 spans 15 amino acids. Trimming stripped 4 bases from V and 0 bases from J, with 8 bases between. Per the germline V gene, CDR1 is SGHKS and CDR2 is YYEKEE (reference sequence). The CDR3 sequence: CASSRTSSGANVLTF. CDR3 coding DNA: TGTGCCAGCAGCCGGACATCCTCTGGGGCCAACGTCCTGACTTTC.

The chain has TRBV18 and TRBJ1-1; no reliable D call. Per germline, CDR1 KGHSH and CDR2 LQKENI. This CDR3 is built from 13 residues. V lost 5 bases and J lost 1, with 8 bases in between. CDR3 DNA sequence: TGTGCCAGCTCAGAAACCCCGAACACTGAAGCTTTCTTT. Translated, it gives CASSETPNTEAFF.

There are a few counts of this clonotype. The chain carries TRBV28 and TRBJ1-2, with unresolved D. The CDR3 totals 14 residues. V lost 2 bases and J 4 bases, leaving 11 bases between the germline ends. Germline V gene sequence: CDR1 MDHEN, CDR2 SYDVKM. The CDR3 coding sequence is TGTGCCAGCAGTTTAGGGGTAAGCCCCTATGGCTACACCTTC. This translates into CASSLGVSPYGYTF.

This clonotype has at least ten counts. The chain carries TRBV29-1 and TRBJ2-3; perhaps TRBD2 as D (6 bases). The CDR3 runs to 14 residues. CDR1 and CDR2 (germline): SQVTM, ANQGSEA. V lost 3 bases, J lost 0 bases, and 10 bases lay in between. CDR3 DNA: TGCAGCGTTGATCCTAGCGACAGCACAGATACGCAGTATTTT. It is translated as CSVDPSDSTDTQYF.

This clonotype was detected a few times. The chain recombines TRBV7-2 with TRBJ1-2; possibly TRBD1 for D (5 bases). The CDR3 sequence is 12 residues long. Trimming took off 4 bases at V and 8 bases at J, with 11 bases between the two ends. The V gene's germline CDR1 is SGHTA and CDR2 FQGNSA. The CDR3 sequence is CASSWDSRGYTF. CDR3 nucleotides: TGTGCCAGCAGCTGGGACTCGCGAGGCTACACCTTC.

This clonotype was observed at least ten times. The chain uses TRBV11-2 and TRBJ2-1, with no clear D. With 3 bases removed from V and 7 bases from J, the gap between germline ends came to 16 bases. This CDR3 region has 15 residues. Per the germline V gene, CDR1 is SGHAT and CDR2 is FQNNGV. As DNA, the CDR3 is TGTGCCAGCAGCTTCAAGGGATGGGGTAATAATGAGCAGTTCTTC. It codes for CASSFKGWGNNEQFF.

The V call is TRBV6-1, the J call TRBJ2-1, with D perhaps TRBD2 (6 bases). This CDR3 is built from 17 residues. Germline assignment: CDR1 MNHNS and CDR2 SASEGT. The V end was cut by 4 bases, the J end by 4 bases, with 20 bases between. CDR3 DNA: TGTGCCAGCAGTGTGGCGGGAAGCCTCGCCCGTTACAATGAGCAGTTCTTC. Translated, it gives CASSVAGSLARYNEQFF.

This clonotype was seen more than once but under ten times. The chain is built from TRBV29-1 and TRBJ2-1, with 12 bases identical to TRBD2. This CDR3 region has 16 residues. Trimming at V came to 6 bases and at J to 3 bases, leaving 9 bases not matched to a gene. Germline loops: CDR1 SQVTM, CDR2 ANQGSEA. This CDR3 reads CSVDGATSGSYNEQFF. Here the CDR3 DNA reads TGCAGCGTGGATGGGGCGACTAGCGGGAGCTACAATGAGCAGTTCTTC.

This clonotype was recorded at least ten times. CDR3 residues: CSARRTSGYNEQFF. In nucleotides, the CDR3 is TGCAGTGCCCGACGGACTAGCGGTTACAATGAGCAGTTCTTC. V and J are TRBV20-1 and TRBJ2-1; 10 bases are a match to TRBD2. This CDR3 spans 14 amino acids. Trimming cost V 6 bases and J 4 bases; bases outside gene matches: 6. CDR1 and CDR2 (germline): DFQATT, SNEGSKA (reference sequence).

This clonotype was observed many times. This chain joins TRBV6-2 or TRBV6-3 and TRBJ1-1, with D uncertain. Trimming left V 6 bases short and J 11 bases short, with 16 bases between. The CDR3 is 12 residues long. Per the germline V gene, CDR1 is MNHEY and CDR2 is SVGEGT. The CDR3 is CASSPLDGAAFF. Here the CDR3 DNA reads TGTGCCAGCAGCCCACTAGACGGTGCCGCTTTCTTT.

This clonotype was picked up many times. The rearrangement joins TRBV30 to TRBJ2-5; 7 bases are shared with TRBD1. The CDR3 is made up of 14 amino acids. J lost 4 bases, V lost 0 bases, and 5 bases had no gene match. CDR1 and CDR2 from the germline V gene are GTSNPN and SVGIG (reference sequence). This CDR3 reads CAWSVTNRGETQYF. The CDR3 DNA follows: TGTGCCTGGAGTGTGACTAACAGGGGAGAGACCCAGTACTTC. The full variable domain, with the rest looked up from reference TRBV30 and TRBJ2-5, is SQTIHQWPATLVQPVGSPLSLECTVEGTSNPNLYWYRQAAGRGLQLLFYSVGIGQISSEVPQNLSASRPQDRQFILSSKKLLLSDSGFYLCAWSVTNRGETQYFGPGTRLLVL.

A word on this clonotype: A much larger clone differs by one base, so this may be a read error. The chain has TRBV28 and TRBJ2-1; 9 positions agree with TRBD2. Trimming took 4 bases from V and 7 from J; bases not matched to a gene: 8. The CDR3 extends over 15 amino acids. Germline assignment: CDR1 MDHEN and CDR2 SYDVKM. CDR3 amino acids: CASSSPIAGANEQFF. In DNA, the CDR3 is TGTGCCAGCAGTTCCCCAATAGCGGGAGCAAATGAGCAGTTCTTC.

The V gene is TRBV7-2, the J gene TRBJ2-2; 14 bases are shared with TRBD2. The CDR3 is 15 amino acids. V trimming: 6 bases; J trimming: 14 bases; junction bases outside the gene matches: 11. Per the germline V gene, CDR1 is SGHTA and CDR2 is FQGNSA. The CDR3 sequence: CASRESRGTSGSLFF. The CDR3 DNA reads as TGTGCCAGCAGGGAGAGCCGGGGGACTAGCGGGAGTCTGTTTTTT.

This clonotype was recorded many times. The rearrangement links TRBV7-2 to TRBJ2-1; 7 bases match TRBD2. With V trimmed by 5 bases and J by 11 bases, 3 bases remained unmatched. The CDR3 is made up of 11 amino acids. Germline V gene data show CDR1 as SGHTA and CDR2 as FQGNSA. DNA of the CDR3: TGTGCCAGCAGCCCCGGGACTAAGCAGTTCTTC. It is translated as CASSPGTKQFF.

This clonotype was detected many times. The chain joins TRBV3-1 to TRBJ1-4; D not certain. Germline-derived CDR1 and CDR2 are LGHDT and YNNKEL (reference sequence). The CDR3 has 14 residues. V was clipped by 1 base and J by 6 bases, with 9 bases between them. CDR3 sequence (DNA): TGTGCCAGCAGCCAAGGGGCATGGGATGAAAAACTGTTTTTT. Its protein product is CASSQGAWDEKLFF.

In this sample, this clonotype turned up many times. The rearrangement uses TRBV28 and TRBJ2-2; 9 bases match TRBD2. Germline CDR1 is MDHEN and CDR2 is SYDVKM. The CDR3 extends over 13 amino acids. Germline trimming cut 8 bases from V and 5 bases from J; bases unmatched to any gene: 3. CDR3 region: CASSSGTTGELFF. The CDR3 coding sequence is TGTGCCAGCTCTAGCGGGACGACCGGGGAGCTGTTTTTT.

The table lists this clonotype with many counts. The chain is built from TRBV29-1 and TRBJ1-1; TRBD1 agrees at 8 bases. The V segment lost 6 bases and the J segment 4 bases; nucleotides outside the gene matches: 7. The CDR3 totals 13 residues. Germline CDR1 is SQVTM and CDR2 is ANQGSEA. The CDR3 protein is CSVAQGAGTEAFF. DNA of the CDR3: TGCAGCGTCGCTCAGGGGGCTGGCACTGAAGCTTTCTTT.

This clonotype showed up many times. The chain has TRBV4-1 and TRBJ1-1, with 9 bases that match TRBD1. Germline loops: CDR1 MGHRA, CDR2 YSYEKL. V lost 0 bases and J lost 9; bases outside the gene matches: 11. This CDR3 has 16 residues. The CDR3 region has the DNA TGCGCCAGCAGCCAAGAAGGAGGACAGGGGAGAAGTCAAGCTTTCTTT. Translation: CASSQEGGQGRSQAFF.

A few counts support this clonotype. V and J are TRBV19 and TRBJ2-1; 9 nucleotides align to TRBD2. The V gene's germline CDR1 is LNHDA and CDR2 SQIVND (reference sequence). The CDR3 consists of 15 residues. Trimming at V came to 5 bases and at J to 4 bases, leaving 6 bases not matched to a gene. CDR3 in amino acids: CASSVSGSFYNEQFF. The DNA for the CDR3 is TGTGCCAGTAGTGTTAGCGGGAGCTTTTACAATGAGCAGTTCTTC.

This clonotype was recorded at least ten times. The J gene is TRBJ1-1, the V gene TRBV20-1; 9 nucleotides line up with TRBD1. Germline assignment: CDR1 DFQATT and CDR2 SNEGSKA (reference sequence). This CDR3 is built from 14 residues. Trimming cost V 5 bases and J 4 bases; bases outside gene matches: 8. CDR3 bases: TGCAGTGCTCCGCCGGGACAGGGTATCACTGAAGCTTTCTTT. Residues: CSAPPGQGITEAFF.

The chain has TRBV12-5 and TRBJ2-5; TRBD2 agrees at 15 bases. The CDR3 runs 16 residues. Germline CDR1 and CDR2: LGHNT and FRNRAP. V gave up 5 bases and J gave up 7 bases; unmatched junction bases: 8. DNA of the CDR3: TGTGCTAGTGGTACCGGACTAGCGGGAGGGATAGGGACCCAGTACTTC. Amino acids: CASGTGLAGGIGTQYF.

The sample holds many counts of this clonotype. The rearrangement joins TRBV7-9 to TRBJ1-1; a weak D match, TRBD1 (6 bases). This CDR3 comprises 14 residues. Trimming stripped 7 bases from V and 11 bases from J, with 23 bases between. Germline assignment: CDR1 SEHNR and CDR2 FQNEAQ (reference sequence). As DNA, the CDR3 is TGTGCCAGCACCTACGTGGGGGCTGGATCCTACGCTTTCTTT. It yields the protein CASTYVGAGSYAFF.